The TCR beta chain described here comes from a study of blood T cells in healthy people across ages (dated by TCRdb to between 2014 and 2017). General notes on the study: In model experiments, roughly one uniquely barcoded TCR beta cDNA molecule per two T cells was captured by template switching. Using deep sequencing normalized with unique cDNA molecular identifiers, the study measured how TCR beta repertoire diversity changes with age. Donors were grouped into four age groups: young (average roughly 17 years), middle-aged (about 40), aged (roughly 67) and long-lived (around 80). To avoid experimental bias, donors of different ages were distributed randomly across sequencing lanes. The study analyzed two additional independent replicas of 1 million unique cDNA reads from the same blood draw for two donors, one aged 18 to 30 and one aged 80 or older.

Donors were 35 to 40 systemically healthy Caucasian individuals from Russia aged 6 to 90 years. Around 9.8 milliliters of peripheral blood were collected from each donor into EDTA-treated Vacutainer tubes. PBMCs were isolated by Ficoll-Paque density-gradient centrifugation, with at least 7 million obtained per sample. Trizol reagent was used to extract total RNA from the PBMCs, yielding at least 5 micrograms per sample. For every donor, an aliquot of PBMCs went through flow cytometry to measure the percentages of naive CD45RAhigh/CD27high T cells. Study-level results and caveats: There was a strong correlation between observed TCR beta diversity and the percentage of naive T cells measured by flow cytometry. Bulk unsorted PBMC profiling prevented conclusive comparison of naive and antigen-experienced compartments. Compared with the aged group, the long-lived group had more naive CD4+ T cells, fewer expanded clones and increased TCR diversity, suggesting age selection. Donor CMV infection status was unknown, potentially confounding age-related changes in expanded clonotypes. Observed TCR beta diversity per million T cells fell roughly linearly with age, and a significant reduction was already apparent by age approximately 41. Total diversity estimates from one million sequenced T cells were considered lower bounds and underestimates.

To note about this clonotype: Its binding antigen is unknown. Within one base of it there is no much larger clone, and no base qualities were kept.

Receptor amplification or capture employed 5' RACE. Sequencing took place on an Illumina HiSeq 2500. The second PCR ran for roughly 6 to 11 cycles and used a J-beta primer mix along with a sample-barcoded 5' primer. A unique molecular identifier was introduced onto each TCR beta cDNA molecule by a template-switch 5' adaptor carrying 12 random nucleotides. Each sample yielded at least 2.5 million CDR3-containing paired-end reads. All of the RNA was converted into first-strand cDNA using the Mint cDNA synthesis kit, with a TRBC-specific oligonucleotide serving as the primer. After uracil-DNA glycosylase treatment, a first 18-cycle PCR used universal primers M1SS and BC2_uni_R on all cDNA. On the authors' methods: For normalization, 1 million high-quality reads, each with a distinct molecular identifier, were randomly selected from each sample. Reads sharing molecular identifiers were discarded rather than binned into consensus sequences. MiTCR, set to a Q25 quality threshold and the strictest error-elimination algorithm, was used for CDR3 identification, clonotype clustering and error correction. A nonparametric unseen species model with Euler transformation was used to estimate a lower bound on total TCR beta diversity. TCRdb reworked the public reads: Q25 trimming with fastp, MiXCR clone assembly, productive beta chains retained. Entries that share a CDR3 protein sequence are merged under the most common genes and DNA. TCRdb assigned the V and J calls; the authors' analysis was not used. A total of approximately 1.5 million distinct CDR3 sequences appear in this sample, approximately 42% of them only once. Roughly 3.7% of the sample comes from the top ten.

CDR1 and CDR2 (LGHNA, YSLEER) derive from the germline V gene. The V end loses 0 bases and the J end loses 11 bases, and a stretch of 27 bases separates them. The CDR3 measures 18 amino acids from cysteine to phenylalanine. Only the CDR3 region is kept as DNA, spanning 54 bases read in frame from base 1. This receptor chain uses TRBV4-3 and TRBJ2-3, and perhaps TRBD2 as D gene, on 5 matching bases. The sequence came from a woman between 18 and 29 years old in good health. Sample: blood. Here the CDR3 is given as CASSQDRPGLAGSREQYF. The DNA reads as follows: TGCGCCAGCAGCCAAGATAGGCCGGGCCTAGCAGGATCGAGGGAGCAGTATTTT.